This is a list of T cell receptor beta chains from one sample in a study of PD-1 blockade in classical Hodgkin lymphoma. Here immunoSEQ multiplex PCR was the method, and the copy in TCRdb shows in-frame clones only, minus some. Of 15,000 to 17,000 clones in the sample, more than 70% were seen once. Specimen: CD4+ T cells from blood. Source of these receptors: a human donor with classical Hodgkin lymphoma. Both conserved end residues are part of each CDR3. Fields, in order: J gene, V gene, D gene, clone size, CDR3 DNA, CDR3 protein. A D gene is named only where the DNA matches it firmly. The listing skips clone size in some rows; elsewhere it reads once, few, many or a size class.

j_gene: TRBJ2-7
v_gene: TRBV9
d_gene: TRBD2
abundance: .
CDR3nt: TGTGCCAGCTCAAAGAGTAGCGGGACCTCCTACGAGCAGTACTTC
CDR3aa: CASSKSSGTSYEQYF

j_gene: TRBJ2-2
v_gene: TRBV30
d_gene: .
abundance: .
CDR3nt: TGTGCCTGGAGACGGGGAGGTGGGAACACCGGGGAGCTGTTTTTT
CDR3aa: CAWRRGGGNTGELFF

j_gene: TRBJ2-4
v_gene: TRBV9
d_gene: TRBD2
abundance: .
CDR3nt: TGTGCCAGCAGCGTAGGGTACCCAAGAGCGGGAGACAAAAACATTCAGTACTTC
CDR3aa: CASSVGYPRAGDKNIQYF

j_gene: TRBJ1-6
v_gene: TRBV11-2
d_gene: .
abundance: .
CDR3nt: TGTGCCAGCAGCTTTAATAGGGCCGTGGGTTCACCCCTCCACTTT
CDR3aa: CASSFNRAVGSPLHF

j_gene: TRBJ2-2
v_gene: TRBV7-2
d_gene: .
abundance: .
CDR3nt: TGTGCCAGCAGCCCGAGGGGGGGAAAGACCGGGGAGCTGTTTTTT
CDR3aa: CASSPRGGKTGELFF

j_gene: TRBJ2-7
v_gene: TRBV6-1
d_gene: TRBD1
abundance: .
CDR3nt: TGTGCCAGCAGTCTCCCCGGGACAGCCTCCTACGAGCAGTACTTC
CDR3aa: CASSLPGTASYEQYF

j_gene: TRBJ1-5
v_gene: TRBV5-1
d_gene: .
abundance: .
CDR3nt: TGCGCCAGCCCCGCCCCGCGGAATCAGCCCCAGCATTTT
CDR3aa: CASPAPRNQPQHF

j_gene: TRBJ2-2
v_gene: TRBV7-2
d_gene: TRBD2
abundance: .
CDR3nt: TGTGCCAGCAGCCCACAAGGGACTAGCTATAGTAGAGACGGGGAGCTGTTTTTT
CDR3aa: CASSPQGTSYSRDGELFF

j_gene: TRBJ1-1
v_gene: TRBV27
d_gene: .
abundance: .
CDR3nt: TGTGCCAGCAGTCCTTGGCAGAGGGTGTCGAACACTGAAGCTTTCTTT
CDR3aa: CASSPWQRVSNTEAFF

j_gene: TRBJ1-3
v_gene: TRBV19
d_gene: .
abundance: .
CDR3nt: TGTGCCAGTAGGGACCGACGCTCTGGAAACACCATATATTTT
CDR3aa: CASRDRRSGNTIYF

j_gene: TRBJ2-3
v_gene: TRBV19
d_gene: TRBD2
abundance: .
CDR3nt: TGTGCCAGTAGTACCCGACGGGTGGTATCTAGCGGGTCTCGCACAGATACGCAGTATTTT
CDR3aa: CASSTRRVVSSGSRTDTQYF

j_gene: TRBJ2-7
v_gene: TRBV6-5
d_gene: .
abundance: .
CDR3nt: TGTGCCAGCAGAACTACAGGAGTTACCTACGAGCAGTACTTC
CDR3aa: CASRTTGVTYEQYF

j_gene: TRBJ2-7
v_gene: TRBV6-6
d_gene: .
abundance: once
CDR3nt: TGTGCCAGCAGTTACTTAGGGGGCTACGAGCAGTACTTC
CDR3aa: CASSYLGGYEQYF

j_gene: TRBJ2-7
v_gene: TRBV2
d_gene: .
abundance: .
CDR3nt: TGTGCCAGCGGAATTACCAGGGACTACGAGCAGTACTTC
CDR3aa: CASGITRDYEQYF

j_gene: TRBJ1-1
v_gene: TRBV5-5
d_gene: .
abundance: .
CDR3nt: TGTGCCAGCAGCTTGGCCGTGGGCGTGAACACTGAAGCTTTCTTT
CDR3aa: CASSLAVGVNTEAFF

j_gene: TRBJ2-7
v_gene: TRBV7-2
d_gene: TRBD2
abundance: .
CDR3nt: TGTGCCAGCAGCAGCGGGACTAGCGGGAGCTCCTACGAGCAGTACTTC
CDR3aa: CASSSGTSGSSYEQYF

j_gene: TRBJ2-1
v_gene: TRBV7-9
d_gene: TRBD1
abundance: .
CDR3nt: TGTGCCAGCAGCCCCCAGGGGGTTGGGGGTGAGCAGTTCTTC
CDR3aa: CASSPQGVGGEQFF

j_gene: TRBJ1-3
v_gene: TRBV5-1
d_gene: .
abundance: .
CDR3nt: TGCGCCAGCAGGGACAGACAGGCTGGAAACACCATATATTTT
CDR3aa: CASRDRQAGNTIYF

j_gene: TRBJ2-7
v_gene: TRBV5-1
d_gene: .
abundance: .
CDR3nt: TGCGCCAGCAGCTTGGTGGCGCCTCCCTACGAGCAGTACTTC
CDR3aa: CASSLVAPPYEQYF

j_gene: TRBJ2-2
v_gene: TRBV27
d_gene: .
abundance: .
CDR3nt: TGTGCCAGCAGTTCAAACAGGGTTACCGGGGAGCTGTTTTTT
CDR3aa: CASSSNRVTGELFF

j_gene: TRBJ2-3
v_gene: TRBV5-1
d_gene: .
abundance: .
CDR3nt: TGCGCCAGCAGCTTGGCGGCCCGCGCAGATACGCAGTATTTT
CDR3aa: CASSLAARADTQYF

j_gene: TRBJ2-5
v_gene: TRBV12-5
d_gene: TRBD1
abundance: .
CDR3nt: TGTGCTAGTGGTTCGGGACAGGGGGCAGGGGAGACCCAGTACTTC
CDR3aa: CASGSGQGAGETQYF

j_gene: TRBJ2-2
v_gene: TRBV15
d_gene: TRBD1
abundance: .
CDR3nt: TGTGCCACCAGCAGTCTTAGGGGGCGCTCGGACACCGGGGAGCTGTTTTTT
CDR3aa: CATSSLRGRSDTGELFF

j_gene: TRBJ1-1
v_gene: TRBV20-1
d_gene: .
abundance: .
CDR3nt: TGCAGCCGAGTTTGGAACACTGAAGCTTTCTTT
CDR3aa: CSRVWNTEAFF

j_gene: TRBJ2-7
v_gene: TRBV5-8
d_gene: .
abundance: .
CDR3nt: TGTGCCAGCAGCTTGAATTACGAGCAGTACTTC
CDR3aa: CASSLNYEQYF

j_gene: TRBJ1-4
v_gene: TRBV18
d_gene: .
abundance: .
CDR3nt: TGTGCCAGCTCACCAAGGACAGATAATGAAAAACTGTTTTTT
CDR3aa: CASSPRTDNEKLFF

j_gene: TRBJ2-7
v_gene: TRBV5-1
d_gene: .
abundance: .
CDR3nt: TGCGCCAGCAACGAGGGGACGCTTCCCTACGAGCAGTACTTC
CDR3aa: CASNEGTLPYEQYF

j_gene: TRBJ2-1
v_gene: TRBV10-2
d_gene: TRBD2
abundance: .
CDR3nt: TGCGCCAGCAGTGAGGCGAAGATCCGGGAGGGCTACAATGAGCAGTTCTTC
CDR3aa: CASSEAKIREGYNEQFF

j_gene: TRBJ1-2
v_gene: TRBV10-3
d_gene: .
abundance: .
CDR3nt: TGTGCCACCGGGGGCGCACGCTATGGCTACACCTTC
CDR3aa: CATGGARYGYTF